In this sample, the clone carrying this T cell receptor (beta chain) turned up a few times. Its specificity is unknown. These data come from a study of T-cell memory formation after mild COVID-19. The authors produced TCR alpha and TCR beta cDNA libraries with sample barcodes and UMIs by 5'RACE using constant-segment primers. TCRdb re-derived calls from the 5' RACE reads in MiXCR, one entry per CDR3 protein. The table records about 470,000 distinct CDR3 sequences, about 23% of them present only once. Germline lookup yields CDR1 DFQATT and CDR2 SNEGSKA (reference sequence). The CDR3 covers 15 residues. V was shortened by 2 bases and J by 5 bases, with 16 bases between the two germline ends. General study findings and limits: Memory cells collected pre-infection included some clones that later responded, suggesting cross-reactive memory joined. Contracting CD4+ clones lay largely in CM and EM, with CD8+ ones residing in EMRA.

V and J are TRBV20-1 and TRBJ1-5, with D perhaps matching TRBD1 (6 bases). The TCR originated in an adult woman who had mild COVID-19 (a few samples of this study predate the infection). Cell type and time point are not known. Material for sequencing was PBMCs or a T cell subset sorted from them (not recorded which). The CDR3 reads CSARPIGDTYQPQHF. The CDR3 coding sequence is TGCAGTGCTAGACCGATTGGGGACACCTATCAGCCCCAGCATTTT.